These 32 T cell receptor beta chains were all obtained from the same sample, sequenced in a study of Graves' ophthalmopathy and Graves' hyperthyroidism. RNA transcripts were the template, and TCR beta CDR3 regions were amplified from them. The authors performed first-round RT-PCR with HTBI primers and then a second-round multiplex PCR. TCRdb fed the multiplex PCR reads into MiXCR, producing one record per CDR3 protein. Altogether hundreds of thousands of distinct CDR3 sequences are present, under 25% being singletons, with the ten largest covering roughly 3%. Sequencing used peripheral blood. Receptor source: a woman under 30 with stable Graves' hyperthyroidism.

This clonotype was picked up a small number of times. The rearrangement joins TRBV7-2 to TRBJ2-5; TRBD1 matches 9 bases. The CDR3 contains 14 residues. With 3 bases clipped from V and 5 bases from J, the junction kept 4 bases outside the gene matches. Germline V gives CDR1 SGHTA, CDR2 FQGNSA. In nucleotides, the CDR3 is TGTGCCAGCAGCTTTACAGGGGGCTGGGAGACCCAGTACTTC. It encodes CASSFTGGWETQYF.

CDR3 nucleotides: TGCGCCAGCAGCTTGGACCTAGCGGGGAAGGGCGAGCAGTACTTC. Encoded protein: CASSLDLAGKGEQYF. The chain has TRBV5-1 and TRBJ2-7; TRBD2 aligns across 9 bases. After removal of 0 bases from V and 6 bases from J, the junction contained 7 bases not matched to a gene. The germline V gene has CDR1 SGHRS and CDR2 YFSETQ. CDR3 size: 15 residues.

This clonotype has ten or more counts. The chain has TRBV19 and TRBJ1-5; D is possibly TRBD1 (6 bases). The germline V gene has CDR1 LNHDA and CDR2 SQIVND (reference sequence). The CDR3 is made up of 15 amino acids. The ends were cut back, 10 bases at V and 5 bases at J, with 21 bases in the middle. The DNA for the CDR3 is TGTGCCACCCGCGTCGCAGGGGAGGGAGATCAGCCCCAGCATTTT. Translation gives CATRVAGEGDQPQHF.

This clonotype turned up a few times. The chain joins TRBV15 to TRBJ2-5; perhaps TRBD1 as D (5 bases). The CDR3 contains 17 residues. Germline V gives CDR1 LNHNV, CDR2 YYDKDF (reference sequence). Trimming took 1 base from V and 4 from J, leaving 19 bases between them. The CDR3 sequence: CATSRGTLTDLGETQYF. The CDR3 DNA reads TGTGCCACCAGCAGAGGGACACTGACTGACCTGGGAGAGACCCAGTACTTC.

This clonotype was seen ten or more times. The chain uses TRBV12-3 or TRBV12-4 and TRBJ2-1; 7 bases map to TRBD1. J gave up 8 bases and V 0 bases, and 7 bases lay outside the gene matches. The CDR3 contains 15 residues. The CDR3 DNA reads TGTGCCAGCAGTTTAGCGGGAGTTACAGGGGATGAGCAGTTCTTC. As protein: CASSLAGVTGDEQFF.

Details on this clonotype: A much bigger clone sits one base away, suggesting this may be a read error. The chain recombines TRBV2 with TRBJ1-5; D call uncertain. CDR3 length equals 13 residues. Germline assignment: CDR1 SNHLY and CDR2 FYNNEI. The CDR3 spells CTSMINGDQPQHF. In DNA, the CDR3 is TGTACCAGCATGATCAACGGTGATCAGCCCCAGCATTTT.

Ten or more counts support this clonotype. The chain joins TRBV20-1 to TRBJ2-5, with D perhaps matching TRBD1 (5 bases). This CDR3 is built from 13 residues. V was trimmed by 1 base and J by 5 bases, leaving 11 bases between them. The germline V gene has CDR1 DFQATT and CDR2 SNEGSKA (reference sequence). CDR3 sequence reads: CSARVWQGETQYF. The CDR3 DNA is TGCAGTGCTAGAGTTTGGCAGGGTGAGACCCAGTACTTC.

This clonotype was seen more than once but under ten times. This chain uses TRBV29-1 with TRBJ1-1; the D gene is possibly TRBD1 (5 bases). V lost 7 bases, J lost 3 bases, and 12 bases lay in between. The CDR3 covers 12 residues. In germline, CDR1 is SQVTM, CDR2 ANQGSEA. The CDR3 loop is CSAGGFDTEAFF. In DNA form, the CDR3 reads TGCAGCGCGGGGGGGTTTGACACTGAAGCTTTCTTT.

This clonotype was seen ten or more times. The rearrangement joins TRBV7-8 to TRBJ2-7, with D hard to call. The length of the CDR3 is 11 residues. Trimming took off 3 bases at V and 6 bases at J, with 6 bases between the two ends. Germline-derived CDR1 and CDR2 are SGHVS and FQNEAQ. CDR3 sequence: CASSFLSEQYF. The DNA for the CDR3 is TGTGCCAGCAGCTTTTTGAGCGAGCAGTACTTC.

Turning to this clonotype: A much larger clone differs by one base, so this may be a read error. Given the absence of the conserved phenylalanine or tryptophan at the CDR3 end, a read error is likely. This chain joins TRBV12-5 and TRBJ2-3; a possible D gene is TRBD2 (6 bases). V lost 1 base to trimming and J lost 12 bases, with 11 bases between them. The CDR3 is made up of 12 amino acids. Germline loops: CDR1 LGHNT, CDR2 FRNRAP. CDR3 loop: CASGLGSGLQYC. In nucleotides, the CDR3 is TGTGCTAGTGGTTTGGGAAGTGGACTACAGTATTGT.

The chain couples TRBV28 to TRBJ2-7; 7 positions agree with TRBD2. Per germline, CDR1 MDHEN and CDR2 SYDVKM. This CDR3 is 15 amino acids long. With V trimmed by 5 bases and J by 0 bases, 7 bases remained unmatched. DNA for the CDR3: TGTGCCAGCAGTCTCGTGAGCGGGACCTCCTACGAGCAGTACTTC. Translation gives CASSLVSGTSYEQYF.

This clonotype was recorded at least ten times. J is TRBJ2-5 and V is TRBV12-3 or TRBV12-4; D might be TRBD1 (6 bases). V gave up 6 bases and J gave up 4 bases, with 24 bases separating them. The CDR3 contains 17 residues. The CDR3 DNA reads TGTGCCAGCAGCACCTTATACTCCGGGACATCGGGAGAGACCCAGTACTTC. This encodes CASSTLYSGTSGETQYF.

The table lists this clonotype with many counts. V gene TRBV30 combines with J gene TRBJ2-4, with D perhaps matching TRBD1 (5 bases). The CDR3 is 14 amino acids. Trimming stripped 1 base from V and 0 bases from J, with 7 bases between. Germline V CDR1 and CDR2: GTSNPN, SVGIG (reference sequence). CDR3 DNA: TGTGCCTGGAGTGAGACAGTAGCCAAAAACATTCAGTACTTC. Translating it yields CAWSETVAKNIQYF. The full variable domain, with the rest looked up from reference TRBV30 and TRBJ2-4, is SQTIHQWPATLVQPVGSPLSLECTVEGTSNPNLYWYRQAAGRGLQLLFYSVGIGQISSEVPQNLSASRPQDRQFILSSKKLLLSDSGFYLCAWSETVAKNIQYFGAGTRLSVL.

This clonotype was recorded at least ten times. This chain connects TRBV27 to TRBJ2-7; D is unresolved. V was clipped by 0 bases and J by 2 bases, with 20 bases between them. Looked up from germline, CDR1 is MNHEY and CDR2 is SMNVEV (reference sequence). The CDR3 loop spans 18 amino acids. The CDR3 region has the DNA TGTGCCAGCAGTTTATCAGCCATCGCGAAAACTCCTACCTACGAGCAGTACTTC. It codes for CASSLSAIAKTPTYEQYF.

This clonotype was counted many times. This chain links TRBV19 with TRBJ1-5; D unresolved. The germline gives CDR1 LNHDA, CDR2 SQIVND (reference sequence). Trimming stripped 9 bases from V and 0 bases from J, with 18 bases between. The CDR3 consists of 16 residues. The CDR3 sequence: CASDGGREHSNQPQHF. In DNA form, the CDR3 reads TGTGCCAGCGACGGCGGGAGGGAACATAGCAATCAGCCCCAGCATTTT.

This clonotype appeared a few times. The chain is built from TRBV6-1 and TRBJ2-7; D gene uncertain. Germline assignment: CDR1 MNHNS and CDR2 SASEGT. The CDR3 runs to 17 residues. The ends were cut back, 2 bases at V and 2 bases at J, with 19 bases in the middle. Written as DNA, the CDR3 is TGTGCCAGCAGTGAACGCGGAAACCCTATACTAACCTACGAGCAGTACTTC. This encodes CASSERGNPILTYEQYF.

This clonotype was found many times. The gene calls are TRBV28 and TRBJ2-7, with 10 bases lining up with TRBD2. The germline V gene has CDR1 MDHEN and CDR2 SYDVKM. The CDR3 totals 15 residues. V shed 5 bases and J 3 bases; nucleotides not matched to a gene: 7. The CDR3 region is CASSITGTSDYEQYF. The CDR3, as DNA: TGTGCCAGCAGTATCACCGGGACTAGCGACTACGAGCAGTACTTC.

This clonotype was recorded many times. This chain connects TRBV6-2 or TRBV6-3 to TRBJ1-2; D remains unclear. The CDR3 runs 12 residues. V lost 5 bases to trimming and J lost 6 bases, with 10 bases between them. Per germline, CDR1 MNHEY and CDR2 SVGEGT. The CDR3 region is CASSLSHDGYTF. The CDR3 DNA sequence: TGTGCCAGCAGTCTCTCCCACGATGGCTACACCTTC.

This clonotype has ten or more counts. V is TRBV6-1 and J is TRBJ2-7; 7 positions agree with TRBD2. Trimming at V came to 11 bases and at J to 3 bases, leaving 4 bases not matched to a gene. Germline V gene data show CDR1 as MNHNS and CDR2 as SASEGT. This CDR3 is 11 amino acids long. CDR3 coding DNA: TGTGCCGGGGGGGGAGGCTACGAGCAGTACTTC. Translated, it gives CAGGGGYEQYF.

This clonotype appeared many times. This sequence joins TRBV30 and TRBJ1-6; TRBD1 matches 12 bases. The germline V gene encodes CDR1 GTSNPN and CDR2 SVGIG (reference sequence). The CDR3 has 15 residues. Losses at the gene ends were 1 base for V and 7 bases for J; bases not matched to a gene: 2. The CDR3 DNA follows: TGTGCCTGGAGTGGGGACAGGGGGCTAAATTCACCCCTCCACTTT. It is translated as CAWSGDRGLNSPLHF.

This clonotype was counted at least ten times. The CDR3 DNA follows: TGTGCCAGTAGTCCCCGACAGGGGTCAACCTATGGCTACACCTTC. Encoded protein: CASSPRQGSTYGYTF. The chain recombines TRBV19 with TRBJ1-2; 8 bases are shared with TRBD1. The germline V gene has CDR1 LNHDA and CDR2 SQIVND (reference sequence). V was clipped by 5 bases and J by 4 bases; unmatched bases: 9. This CDR3 region has 15 residues. Full variable domain (remainder filled in from reference TRBV19 and TRBJ1-2): DGGITQSPKYLFRKEGQNVTLSCEQNLNHDAMYWYRQDPGQGLRLIYYSQIVNDFQKGDIAEGYSVSREKKESFPLTVTSAQKNPTAFYLCASSPRQGSTYGYTFGSGTRLTVV.

This clonotype was seen a few times. The V and J genes are TRBV19 and TRBJ2-2; 10 bases are a match to TRBD1. The CDR3 totals 13 residues. The junction had 2 bases not matched to a gene; V was cut back by 8 bases and J by 5 bases. CDR1 and CDR2 from the germline V gene are LNHDA and SQIVND (reference sequence). This CDR3 is CASGTGVTGELFF. The CDR3 nucleotides are TGTGCCAGTGGGACAGGGGTTACCGGGGAGCTGTTTTTT.

The chain employs TRBV11-1 and TRBJ2-7, with 11 bases aligning to TRBD1. Trimming removed 0 bases from V and 2 bases from J; junction bases left unmatched: 9. The CDR3 loop spans 18 amino acids. CDR1 is SGHAT, CDR2 FQDESV, per germline (reference sequence). In nucleotides, the CDR3 is TGTGCCAGCAGCTTAGCGGACAGGGGGCGACAGCCCCCCTACGAGCAGTACTTC. Protein: CASSLADRGRQPPYEQYF.

This clonotype has just a few counts. The V gene is TRBV27, the J gene TRBJ2-5, with D possibly called TRBD1 or TRBD2 (5 bases each). The germline gives CDR1 MNHEY, CDR2 SMNVEV (reference sequence). The CDR3 contains 14 residues. The ends were cut back, 4 bases at V and 7 bases at J, with 16 bases in the middle. The CDR3 DNA follows: TGTGCCAGCAGTTCCATTGACAGTCGGGGGACCCAGTACTTC. Residues: CASSSIDSRGTQYF.

The table lists this clonotype with many counts. The chain uses TRBV13 and TRBJ2-7, with 9 bases that match TRBD1. This CDR3 comprises 16 residues. V gave up 5 bases and J gave up 1 base; unmatched junction bases: 9. CDR1 and CDR2 (germline): PRHDT, FYEKMQ (reference sequence). In DNA form, the CDR3 reads TGTGCCAGCAGCCCCGTCCCGGGACAGGGTTCCTACGAGCAGTACTTC. Translated, it gives CASSPVPGQGSYEQYF.

At least ten counts were recorded for this clonotype. V is TRBV7-3 and J is TRBJ1-3, with D perhaps matching TRBD1 (5 bases). Trimming cost V 5 bases and J 1 base, with 15 bases left between them. CDR3 length equals 16 residues. Germline CDR1 is SGHTA and CDR2 is FQGTGA. DNA of the CDR3: TGTGCCAGCAGCCCGGGGGACGCAAGATCTGGAAACACCATATATTTT. It translates to CASSPGDARSGNTIYF.

Only a few counts were recorded for this clonotype. This may be a read error: a much more frequent sequence differs by one nucleotide. The chain carries TRBV7-2 and TRBJ1-6; no firm D call. The CDR3 covers 14 residues. Germline V CDR1 and CDR2: SGHTA, FQGNSA. The CDR3 loop is CASSLPRENSPLYF. The CDR3 bases are TGTGCCAGCAGCTTACCCCGGGAAAATTCACCCCTCTACTTT.

The table lists this clonotype with many counts. One junction end disagrees with the germline gene, perhaps due to a read error. The CDR3 coding sequence is TGTGCCGGCAGTCAATACAGGGGAAACACCATATATTTT. Translated, it gives CAGSQYRGNTIYF. V usage is TRBV7-2 and J usage is TRBJ1-3; perhaps TRBD1 as D (5 bases). Germline V gives CDR1 SGHTA, CDR2 FQGNSA. This CDR3 is 13 amino acids long.

The genes are TRBV9 and TRBJ1-6; D possibly corresponds to TRBD1 (5 bases). Deletions cut 2 bases from V and 5 bases from J, with 8 bases between. There are 14 residues in the CDR3. Germline V CDR1 and CDR2: SGDLS, YYNGEE. The chain's CDR3 is CASSVWGNNSPLHF. The CDR3, as DNA: TGTGCCAGCAGCGTGTGGGGGAATAATTCACCCCTCCACTTT.

Ten or more counts support this clonotype. V gene TRBV11-2 combines with J gene TRBJ1-1; D uncertain. The V gene's germline CDR1 is SGHAT and CDR2 FQNNGV. V was trimmed by 4 bases and J by 0 bases, leaving 15 bases between them. The CDR3 spans 16 residues. The CDR3 sequence: CASSYSGGTMNTEAFF. The CDR3 nucleotides are TGTGCCAGCAGCTATTCGGGAGGCACCATGAACACTGAAGCTTTCTTT.

This clonotype was observed at least ten times. This sequence joins TRBV2 and TRBJ2-2; no clear D gene. Germline-derived CDR1 and CDR2 are SNHLY and FYNNEI. The CDR3 contains 13 residues. Trimming pared 7 bases from V and 8 bases from J, leaving 14 bases between. The CDR3 region is CASTPDSVGELFF. The CDR3 DNA follows: TGTGCCAGCACCCCCGACTCGGTGGGGGAGCTGTTTTTT.

This chain links TRBV27 with TRBJ1-1; D is unclear. The CDR3 totals 14 residues. V gave up 5 bases and J gave up 4 bases, with 14 bases separating them. Germline-derived CDR1 and CDR2 are MNHEY and SMNVEV (reference sequence). CDR3 DNA sequence: TGTGCCAGCAGTCCCCTTTCCCGGGCCACTGAAGCTTTCTTT. It is translated as CASSPLSRATEAFF.